Given below is one T cell receptor (beta chain) in context. CDR3 length: 13 amino acids. Trimming shortened V by 9 bases and J by 7 bases, and 16 bases separated the two germline ends. From germline, CDR1 is SNHLY and CDR2 FYNNEI. The repertoire was sequenced with immunoSEQ multiplex PCR; TCRdb's copy has only in-frame clones and lacks some. The data hold about 2 million clones, with about 95% observed a single time. This record comes from a study of shared clonotypes between healthy human individuals. CD45RO-negative, CCR7-selected cells formed the naive CD8 fraction, which excluded terminally differentiated effector memory CD45RA+ cells.

The receptor's source is a man aged 18 to 30 in good health. The specimen sequenced was naive CD8+ T cells sorted from blood. V usage is TRBV2 and J usage is TRBJ1-3, with D uncertain. This CDR3 reads CARRGDTTNTIYF. In nucleotides, the CDR3 is TGTGCCAGGCGGGGAGACACAACCAACACCATATATTTT.